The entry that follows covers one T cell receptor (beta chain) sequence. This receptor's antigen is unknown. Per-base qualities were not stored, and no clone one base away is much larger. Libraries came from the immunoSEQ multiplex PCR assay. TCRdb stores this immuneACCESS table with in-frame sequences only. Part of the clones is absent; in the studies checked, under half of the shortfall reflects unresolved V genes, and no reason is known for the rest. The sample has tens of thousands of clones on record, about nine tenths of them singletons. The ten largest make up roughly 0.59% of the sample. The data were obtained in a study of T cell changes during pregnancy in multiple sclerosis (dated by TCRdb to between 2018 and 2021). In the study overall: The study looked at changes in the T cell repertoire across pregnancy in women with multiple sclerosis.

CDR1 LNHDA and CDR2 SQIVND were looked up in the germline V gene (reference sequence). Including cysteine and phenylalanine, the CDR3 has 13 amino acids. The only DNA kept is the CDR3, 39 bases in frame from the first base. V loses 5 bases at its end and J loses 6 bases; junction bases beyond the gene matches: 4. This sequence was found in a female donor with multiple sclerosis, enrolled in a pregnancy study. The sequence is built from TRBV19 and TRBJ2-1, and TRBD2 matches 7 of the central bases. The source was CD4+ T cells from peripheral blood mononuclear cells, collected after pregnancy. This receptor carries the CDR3 CASSSGLLNEQFF. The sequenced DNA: TGTGCCAGTAGTTCGGGACTACTCAATGAGCAGTTCTTC. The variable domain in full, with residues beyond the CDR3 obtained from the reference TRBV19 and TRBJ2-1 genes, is DGGITQSPKYLFRKEGQNVTLSCEQNLNHDAMYWYRQDPGQGLRLIYYSQIVNDFQKGDIAEGYSVSREKKESFPLTVTSAQKNPTAFYLCASSSGLLNEQFFGPGTRLTVL.